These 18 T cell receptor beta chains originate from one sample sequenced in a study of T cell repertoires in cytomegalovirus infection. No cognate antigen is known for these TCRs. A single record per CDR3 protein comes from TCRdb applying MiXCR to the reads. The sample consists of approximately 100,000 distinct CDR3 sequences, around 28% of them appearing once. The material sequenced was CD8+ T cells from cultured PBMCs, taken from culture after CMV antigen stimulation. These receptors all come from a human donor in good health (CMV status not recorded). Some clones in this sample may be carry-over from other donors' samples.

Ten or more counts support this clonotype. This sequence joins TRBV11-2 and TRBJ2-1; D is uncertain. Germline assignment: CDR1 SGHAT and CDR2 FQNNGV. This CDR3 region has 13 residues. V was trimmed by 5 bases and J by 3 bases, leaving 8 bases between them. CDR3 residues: CASSPNGYNEQFF. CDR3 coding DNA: TGTGCCAGCAGCCCCAACGGCTACAATGAGCAGTTCTTC.

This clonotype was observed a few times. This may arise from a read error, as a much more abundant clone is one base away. The CDR3: CASSFGSDTQYF. CDR3 nucleotides: TGTGCCAGCAGCTTCGGATCAGATACGCAGTATTTT. The chain couples TRBV28 to TRBJ2-3, with D unclear. CDR1 and CDR2 from the germline V gene are MDHEN and SYDVKM. There are 12 residues in the CDR3. V was trimmed by 6 bases and J by 4 bases, leaving 8 bases between them.

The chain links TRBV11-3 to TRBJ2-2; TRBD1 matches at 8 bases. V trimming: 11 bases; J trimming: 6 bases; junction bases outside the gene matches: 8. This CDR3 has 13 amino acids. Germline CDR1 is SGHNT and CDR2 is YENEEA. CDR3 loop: CASADRASGELFF. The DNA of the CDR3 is TGTGCCTCCGCGGACAGGGCGTCCGGGGAGCTGTTTTTT.

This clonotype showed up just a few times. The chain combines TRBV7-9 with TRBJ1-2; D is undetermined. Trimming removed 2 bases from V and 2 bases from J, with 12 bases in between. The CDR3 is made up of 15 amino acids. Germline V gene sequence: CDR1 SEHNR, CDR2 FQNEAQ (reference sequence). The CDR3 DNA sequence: TGTGCCAGCAGCTTATCCCTAGACGGAAACTATGGCTACACCTTC. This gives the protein CASSLSLDGNYGYTF.

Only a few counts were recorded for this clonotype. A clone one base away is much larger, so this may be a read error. CDR3 sequence: CASSFQGNTEAFF. DNA for the CDR3: TGTGCCAGCAGTTTCCAGGGGAACACTGAAGCTTTCTTT. The chain combines TRBV27 with TRBJ1-1, with D possibly matching TRBD1 (5 bases). Germline CDR1 is MNHEY and CDR2 is SMNVEV (reference sequence). This CDR3 region has 13 residues. V shed 3 bases and J shed 1 base, with 6 bases lying between them.

The CDR3 reads CASSQDSAGTGAYEQYF. The CDR3 DNA sequence: TGTGCCAGCAGCCAAGACTCCGCCGGGACAGGCGCCTACGAGCAGTACTTC. This rearrangement joins TRBV14 to TRBJ2-7, with TRBD1 matching 8 bases. With 0 bases clipped from V and 2 bases from J, the junction kept 9 bases outside the gene matches. The germline V gene has CDR1 SGHDN and CDR2 FVKESK. The CDR3 has 17 amino acids.

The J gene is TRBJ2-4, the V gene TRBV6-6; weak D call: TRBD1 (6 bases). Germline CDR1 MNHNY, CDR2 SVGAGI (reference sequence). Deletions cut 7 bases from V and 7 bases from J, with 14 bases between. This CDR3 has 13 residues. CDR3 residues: CASIDVGANIQYF. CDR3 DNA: TGTGCCAGCATCGACGTGGGGGCGAACATTCAGTACTTC.

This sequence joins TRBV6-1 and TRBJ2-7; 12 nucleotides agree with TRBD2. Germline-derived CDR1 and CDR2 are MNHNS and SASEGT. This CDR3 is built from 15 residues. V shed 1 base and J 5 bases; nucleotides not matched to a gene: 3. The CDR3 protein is CASSEETSGSHEQYF. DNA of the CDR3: TGTGCCAGCAGTGAAGAGACTAGCGGGAGTCACGAGCAGTACTTC.

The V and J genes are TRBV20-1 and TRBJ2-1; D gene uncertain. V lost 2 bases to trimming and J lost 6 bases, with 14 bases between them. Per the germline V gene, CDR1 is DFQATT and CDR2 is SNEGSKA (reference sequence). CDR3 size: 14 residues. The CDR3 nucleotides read TGCAGTGCTAGAATTTTATCTAATTCCAATGAGCAGTTCTTC. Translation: CSARILSNSNEQFF.

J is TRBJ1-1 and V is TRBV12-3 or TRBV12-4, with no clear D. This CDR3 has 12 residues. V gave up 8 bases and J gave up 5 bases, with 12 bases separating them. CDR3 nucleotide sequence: TGTGCCAGCGGCGGGCCTGGAACTGAAGCTTTCTTT. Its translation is CASGGPGTEAFF.

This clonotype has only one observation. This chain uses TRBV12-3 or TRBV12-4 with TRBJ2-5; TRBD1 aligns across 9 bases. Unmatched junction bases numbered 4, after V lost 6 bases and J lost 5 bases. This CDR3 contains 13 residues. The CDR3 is CASSHRGLETQYF. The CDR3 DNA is TGTGCCAGCAGCCACAGGGGGCTGGAGACCCAGTACTTC.

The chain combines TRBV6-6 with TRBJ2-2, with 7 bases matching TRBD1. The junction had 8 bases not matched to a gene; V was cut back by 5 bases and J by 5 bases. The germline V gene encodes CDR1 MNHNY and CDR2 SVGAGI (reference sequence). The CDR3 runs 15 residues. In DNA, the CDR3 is TGTGCCAGCAGTCCAGACAGGGCTGCGACCGGGGAGCTGTTTTTT. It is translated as CASSPDRAATGELFF.

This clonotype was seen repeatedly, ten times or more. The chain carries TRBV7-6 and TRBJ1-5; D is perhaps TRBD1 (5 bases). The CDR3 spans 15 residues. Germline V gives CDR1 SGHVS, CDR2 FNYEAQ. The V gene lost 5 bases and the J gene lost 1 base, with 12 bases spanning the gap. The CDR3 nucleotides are TGTGCCAGCAGCCCCGGGACGTCAAGCAATCAGCCCCAGCATTTT. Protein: CASSPGTSSNQPQHF.

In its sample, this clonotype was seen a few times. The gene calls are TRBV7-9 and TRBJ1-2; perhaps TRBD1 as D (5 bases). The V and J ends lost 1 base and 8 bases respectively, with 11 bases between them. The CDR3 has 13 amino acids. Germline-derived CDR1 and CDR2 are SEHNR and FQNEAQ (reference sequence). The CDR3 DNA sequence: TGTGCCAGCAGCTTAGTAGGGGTTAAAGGCTACACCTTC. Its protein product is CASSLVGVKGYTF.

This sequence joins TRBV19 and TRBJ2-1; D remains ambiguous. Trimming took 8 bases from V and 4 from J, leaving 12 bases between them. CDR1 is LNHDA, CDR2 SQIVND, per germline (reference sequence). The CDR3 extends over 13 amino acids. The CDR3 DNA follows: TGTGCCAGTGCACGAATAACTTACAATGAGCAGTTCTTC. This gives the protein CASARITYNEQFF.

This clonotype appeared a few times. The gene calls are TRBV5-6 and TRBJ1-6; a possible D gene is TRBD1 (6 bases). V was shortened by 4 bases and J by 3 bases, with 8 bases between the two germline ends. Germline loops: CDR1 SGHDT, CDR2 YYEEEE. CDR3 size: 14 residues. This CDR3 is CASSVGGYNSPLHF. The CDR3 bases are TGTGCCAGCAGCGTAGGGGGCTATAATTCACCCCTCCACTTT.

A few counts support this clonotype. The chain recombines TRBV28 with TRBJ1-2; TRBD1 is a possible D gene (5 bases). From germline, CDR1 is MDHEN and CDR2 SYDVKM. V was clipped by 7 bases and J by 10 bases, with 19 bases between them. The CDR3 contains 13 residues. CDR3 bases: TGTGCCAGCACCCGGGGGTATGGAACCCTCTACACCTTC. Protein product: CASTRGYGTLYTF.

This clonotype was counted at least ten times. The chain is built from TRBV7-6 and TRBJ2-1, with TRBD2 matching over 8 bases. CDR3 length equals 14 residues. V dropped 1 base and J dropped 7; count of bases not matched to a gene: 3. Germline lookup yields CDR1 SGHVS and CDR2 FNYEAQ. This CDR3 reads CASSLEAGANEQFF. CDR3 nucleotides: TGTGCCAGCAGCTTAGAAGCGGGGGCTAATGAGCAGTTCTTC.